Below, 10 T cell receptor beta chains from the same sample are listed, as sequenced in a study of blood T cell repertoires in COVID-19 (dated by TCRdb to the early 2020s). The library was obtained by the immunoSEQ multiplex PCR assay. Not all clones reach the TCRdb copy of this immuneACCESS table, which keeps in-frame sequences only. Checked studies attribute under half of the gap to unresolved V genes and leave the rest unexplained. The sample table lists approximately 290,000 clones, over 75% of them with a count of one. The ten biggest clones cover roughly 1.1% of the sample. Specimen: PBMCs or T cells enriched from blood (not recorded which). These receptors were taken from a woman aged 25 to 39 who had recovered from COVID-19.

This sequence joins TRBV18 and TRBJ2-7, with 7 bases fitting TRBD1. The length of the CDR3 is 17 residues. The J segment lost 2 bases and the V segment lost 6 bases, leaving 16 bases of the junction unmatched. Germline CDR1 reads KGHSH; CDR2 reads LQKENI. CDR3 in amino acids: CASSPQRGTERTYEQYF. In DNA form, the CDR3 reads TGTGCCAGCTCCCCCCAAAGAGGGACAGAGAGAACCTACGAGCAGTACTTC.

The chain employs TRBV19 and TRBJ1-4, with 7 bases matching TRBD1. The trim removed 5 bases at V and 4 bases at J, leaving 7 bases unmatched. Looked up from germline, CDR1 is LNHDA and CDR2 is SQIVND (reference sequence). This CDR3 contains 15 residues. CDR3 DNA sequence: TGTGCCAGTAGTCCTTTACAGGGGAATAATGAAAAACTGTTTTTT. Translated, it gives CASSPLQGNNEKLFF.

The chain joins TRBV27 to TRBJ1-1; TRBD1 aligns across 8 bases. Trimming took 7 bases from V and 5 from J; bases not matched to a gene: 6. CDR1 and CDR2 from the germline V gene are MNHEY and SMNVEV (reference sequence). The CDR3 consists of 13 residues. The CDR3 DNA follows: TGTGCCAGCATCACCAGGGGGCTAACTGAAGCTTTCTTT. This translates into CASITRGLTEAFF.

This clone showed up just once. The rearrangement joins TRBV7-9 to TRBJ1-2, with a possible D match to TRBD1 (5 bases). Germline V gene sequence: CDR1 SEHNR, CDR2 FQNEAQ (reference sequence). The CDR3 covers 13 residues. The V end lost 2 bases, the J end lost 6 bases, and 10 bases lay between the germline ends. The CDR3 spells CASSLPGKHGYTF. The CDR3 nucleotides read TGTGCCAGCAGCTTACCAGGGAAGCATGGCTACACCTTC.

The chain joins TRBV27 to TRBJ1-1; no clear D gene. The CDR3 length is 15 residues. CDR1 and CDR2 (germline): MNHEY, SMNVEV (reference sequence). V lost 4 bases to trimming and J lost 0 bases, with 12 bases between them. The CDR3 is CASSSPPGMNTEAFF. The CDR3 nucleotides are TGTGCCAGCAGTTCCCCCCCGGGAATGAACACTGAAGCTTTCTTT.

The chain recombines TRBV19 with TRBJ2-2; D is perhaps TRBD1 (5 bases). CDR3 length: 13 residues. CDR1 and CDR2 from the germline V gene are LNHDA and SQIVND (reference sequence). With 3 bases removed from V and 8 bases from J, the gap between germline ends came to 10 bases. For the CDR3, the DNA is TGTGCCAGTAGTATGTTGGGGCCTGGGGAGCTGTTTTTT. This encodes CASSMLGPGELFF.

This rearrangement joins TRBV6-6 to TRBJ2-1; 7 bases fit TRBD1. The V segment lost 2 bases and the J segment 2 bases; nucleotides outside the gene matches: 3. Germline-derived CDR1 and CDR2 are MNHNY and SVGAGI (reference sequence). The CDR3 totals 15 residues. For the CDR3, the DNA is TGTGCCAGCAGTTACCCAGGGGGTGCCTACAATGAGCAGTTCTTC. Its protein is CASSYPGGAYNEQFF.

This chain uses TRBV9 with TRBJ2-1, with D maybe TRBD2 (5 bases). V was clipped by 3 bases and J by 8 bases, with 15 bases between them. The CDR3 sequence is 14 residues long. Germline V gene lookup returns CDR1 SGDLS and CDR2 YYNGEE. CDR3 sequence reads: CASSAVSSIDEQFF. CDR3 DNA: TGTGCCAGCAGCGCAGTATCTAGCATAGATGAGCAGTTCTTC.

The chain recombines TRBV7-2 with TRBJ1-5, with D uncertain. CDR1 and CDR2 from the germline V gene are SGHTA and FQGNSA. This CDR3 is built from 18 residues. Trimming left V 4 bases short and J 4 bases short, with 23 bases between. The CDR3 sequence: CASSSTPVGARGNQPQHF. The CDR3 DNA follows: TGTGCCAGCAGCTCAACCCCTGTCGGCGCAAGAGGGAATCAGCCCCAGCATTTT.

The chain links TRBV10-3 to TRBJ1-1, with TRBD1 matching 11 bases. CDR1 is ENHRY, CDR2 SYGVKD, per germline. This CDR3 has 13 residues. Trimming at V came to 7 bases and at J to 6 bases, leaving 4 bases not matched to a gene. The DNA of the CDR3 is TGTGCCATCACTGGACAGGGGGCCGCTGAAGCTTTCTTT. This gives the protein CAITGQGAAEAFF.